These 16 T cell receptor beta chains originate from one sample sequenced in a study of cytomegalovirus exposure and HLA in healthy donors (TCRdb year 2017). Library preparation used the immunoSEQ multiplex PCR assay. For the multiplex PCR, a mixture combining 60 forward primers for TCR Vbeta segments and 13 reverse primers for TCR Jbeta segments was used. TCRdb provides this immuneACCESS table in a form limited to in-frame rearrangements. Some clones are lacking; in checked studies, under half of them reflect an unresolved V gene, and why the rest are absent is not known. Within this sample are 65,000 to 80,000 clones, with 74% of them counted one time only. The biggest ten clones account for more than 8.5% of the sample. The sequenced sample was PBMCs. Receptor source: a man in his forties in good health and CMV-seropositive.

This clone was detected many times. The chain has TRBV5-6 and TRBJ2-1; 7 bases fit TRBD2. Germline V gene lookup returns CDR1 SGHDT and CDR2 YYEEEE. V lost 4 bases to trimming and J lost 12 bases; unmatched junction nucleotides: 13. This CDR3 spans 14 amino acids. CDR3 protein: CASSPRLAEVGQFF. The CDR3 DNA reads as TGTGCCAGCAGCCCTCGGCTAGCGGAGGTGGGGCAGTTCTTC.

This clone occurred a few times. The CDR3, as DNA: TGTGCCAGCAGCAGAACGGTGAGAGGTCTTGTGTATCAGCCCCAGCATTTT. Protein sequence: CASSRTVRGLVYQPQHF. The chain joins TRBV21-1 to TRBJ1-5. TRBV21-1 constitutes a pseudogene. The CDR3 runs to 17 residues.

The chain's CDR3 is CSVGDTNNEQFF. CDR3 sequence (DNA): TGCAGCGTTGGGGACACAAACAATGAGCAGTTCTTC. The chain couples TRBV29-1 to TRBJ2-1, with D perhaps TRBD1 (6 bases). The germline gives CDR1 SQVTM, CDR2 ANQGSEA. The CDR3 sequence is 12 residues long. V was shortened by 4 bases and J by 5 bases, with 9 bases between the two germline ends.

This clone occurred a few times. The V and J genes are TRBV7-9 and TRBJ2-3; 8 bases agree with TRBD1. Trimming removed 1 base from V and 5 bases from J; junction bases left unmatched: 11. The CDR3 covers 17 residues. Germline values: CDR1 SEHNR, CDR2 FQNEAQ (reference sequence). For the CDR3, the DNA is TGTGCCAGCAGCTTAGTACTTCGCAGGGGGCTTGAAGATACGCAGTATTTT. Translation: CASSLVLRRGLEDTQYF.

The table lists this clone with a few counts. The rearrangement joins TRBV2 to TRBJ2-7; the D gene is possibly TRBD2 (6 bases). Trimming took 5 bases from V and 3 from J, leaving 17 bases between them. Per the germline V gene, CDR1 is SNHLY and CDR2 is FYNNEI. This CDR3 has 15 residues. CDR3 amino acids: CASSTRGREHYEQYF. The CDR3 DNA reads TGTGCCAGCAGTACTCGGGGGAGAGAGCACTACGAGCAGTACTTC.

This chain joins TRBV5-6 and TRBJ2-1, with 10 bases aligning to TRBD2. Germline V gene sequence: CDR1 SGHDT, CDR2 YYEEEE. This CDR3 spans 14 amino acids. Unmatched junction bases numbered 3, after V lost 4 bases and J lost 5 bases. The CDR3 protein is CASSRTSGNNEQFF. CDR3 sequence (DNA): TGTGCCAGCAGCCGGACTAGCGGAAACAATGAGCAGTTCTTC.

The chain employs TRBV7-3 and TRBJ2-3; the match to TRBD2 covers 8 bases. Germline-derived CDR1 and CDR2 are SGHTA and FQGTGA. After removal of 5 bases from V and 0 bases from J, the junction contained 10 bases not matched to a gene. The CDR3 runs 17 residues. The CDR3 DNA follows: TGTGCCAGCAGCCCCCGTGGCCAGCGGGAGAGCACAGATACGCAGTATTTT. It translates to CASSPRGQRESTDTQYF.

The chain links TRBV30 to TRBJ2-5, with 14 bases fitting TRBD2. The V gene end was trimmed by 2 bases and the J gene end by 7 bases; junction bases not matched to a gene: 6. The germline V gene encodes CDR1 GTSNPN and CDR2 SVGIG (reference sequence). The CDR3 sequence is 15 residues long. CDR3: CAWSPGLAGVGTQYF. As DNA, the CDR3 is TGTGCCTGGAGTCCGGGACTAGCGGGGGTTGGGACCCAGTACTTC.

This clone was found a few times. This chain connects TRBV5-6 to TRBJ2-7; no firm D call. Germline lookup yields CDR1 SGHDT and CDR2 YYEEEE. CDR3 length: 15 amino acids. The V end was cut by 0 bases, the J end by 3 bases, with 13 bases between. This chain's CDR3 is CASSLAETRNYEQYF. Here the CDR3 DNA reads TGTGCCAGCAGCTTGGCCGAGACTCGGAACTACGAGCAGTACTTC. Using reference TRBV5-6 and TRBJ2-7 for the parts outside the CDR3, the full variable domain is DAGVTQSPTHLIKTRGQQVTLRCSPKSGHDTVSWYQQALGQGPQFIFQYYEEEERQRGNFPDRFSGHQFPNYSSELNVNALLLGDSALYLCASSLAETRNYEQYFGPGTRLTVT.

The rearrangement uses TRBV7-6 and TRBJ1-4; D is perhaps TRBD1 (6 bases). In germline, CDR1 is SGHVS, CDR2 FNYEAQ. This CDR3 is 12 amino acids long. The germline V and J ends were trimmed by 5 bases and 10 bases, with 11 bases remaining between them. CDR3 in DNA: TGTGCCAGCAGCCCGAGGGGGGGAAAACTGTTTTTT. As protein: CASSPRGGKLFF. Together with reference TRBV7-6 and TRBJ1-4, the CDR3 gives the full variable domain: GAGVSQSPRYKVTKRGQDVALRCDPISGHVSLYWYRQALGQGPEFLTYFNYEAQQDKSGLPNDRFSAERPEGSISTLTIQRTEQRDSAMYRCASSPRGGKLFFGSGTQLSVL.

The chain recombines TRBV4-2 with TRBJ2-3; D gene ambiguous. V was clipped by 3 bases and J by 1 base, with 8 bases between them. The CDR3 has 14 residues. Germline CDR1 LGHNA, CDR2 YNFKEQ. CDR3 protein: CASSQAIGTDTQYF. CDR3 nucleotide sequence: TGTGCCAGCAGCCAGGCAATCGGCACAGATACGCAGTATTTT.

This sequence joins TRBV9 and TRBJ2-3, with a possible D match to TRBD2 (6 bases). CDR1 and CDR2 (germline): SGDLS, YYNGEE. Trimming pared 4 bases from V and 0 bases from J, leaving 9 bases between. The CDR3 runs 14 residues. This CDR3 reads CASSPGLSTDTQYF. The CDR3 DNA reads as TGTGCCAGCAGCCCGGGACTCAGCACAGATACGCAGTATTTT.

CDR3 sequence reads: CASSNQTYNSPLHF. The DNA of the CDR3 is TGCGCCAGCAGTAACCAGACCTATAATTCACCCCTCCACTTT. This chain uses TRBV23-1 with TRBJ1-6; D remains unclear. TRBV23-1 is known as an ORF, though its function is uncertain. Trimming took 5 bases from V and 2 from J, leaving 7 bases between them. This CDR3 region has 14 residues.

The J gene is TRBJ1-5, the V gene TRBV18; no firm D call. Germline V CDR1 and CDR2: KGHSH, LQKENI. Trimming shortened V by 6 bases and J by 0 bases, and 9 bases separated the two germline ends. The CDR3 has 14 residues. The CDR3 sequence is CASSLADSNQPQHF. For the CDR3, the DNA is TGTGCCAGCTCGCTGGCAGATAGCAATCAGCCCCAGCATTTT. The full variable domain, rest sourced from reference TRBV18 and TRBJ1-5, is NAGVMQNPRHLVRRRGQEARLRCSPMKGHSHVYWYRQLPEEGLKFMVYLQKENIIDESGMPKERFSAEFPKEGPSILRIQQVVRGDSAAYFCASSLADSNQPQHFGDGTRLSIL.

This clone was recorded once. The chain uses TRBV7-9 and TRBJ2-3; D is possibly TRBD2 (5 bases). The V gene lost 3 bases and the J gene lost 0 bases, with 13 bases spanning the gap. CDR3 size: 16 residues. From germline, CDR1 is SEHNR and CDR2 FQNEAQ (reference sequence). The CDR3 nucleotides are TGTGCCAGCAGCTTGCGGGCAACAACTAGCACAGATACGCAGTATTTT. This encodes CASSLRATTSTDTQYF. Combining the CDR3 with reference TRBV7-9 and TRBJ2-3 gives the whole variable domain DTGVSQNPRHKITKRGQNVTFRCDPISEHNRLYWYRQTLGQGPEFLTYFQNEAQLEKSRLLSDRFSAERPKGSFSTLEIQRTEQGDSAMYLCASSLRATTSTDTQYFGPGTRLTVL.

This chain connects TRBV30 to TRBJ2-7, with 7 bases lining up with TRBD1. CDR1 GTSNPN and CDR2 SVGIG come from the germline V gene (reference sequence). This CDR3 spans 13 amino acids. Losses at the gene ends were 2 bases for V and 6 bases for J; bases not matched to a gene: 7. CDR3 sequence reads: CAWSNHRGSEQYF. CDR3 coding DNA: TGTGCCTGGAGTAATCACAGGGGCTCCGAGCAGTACTTC.